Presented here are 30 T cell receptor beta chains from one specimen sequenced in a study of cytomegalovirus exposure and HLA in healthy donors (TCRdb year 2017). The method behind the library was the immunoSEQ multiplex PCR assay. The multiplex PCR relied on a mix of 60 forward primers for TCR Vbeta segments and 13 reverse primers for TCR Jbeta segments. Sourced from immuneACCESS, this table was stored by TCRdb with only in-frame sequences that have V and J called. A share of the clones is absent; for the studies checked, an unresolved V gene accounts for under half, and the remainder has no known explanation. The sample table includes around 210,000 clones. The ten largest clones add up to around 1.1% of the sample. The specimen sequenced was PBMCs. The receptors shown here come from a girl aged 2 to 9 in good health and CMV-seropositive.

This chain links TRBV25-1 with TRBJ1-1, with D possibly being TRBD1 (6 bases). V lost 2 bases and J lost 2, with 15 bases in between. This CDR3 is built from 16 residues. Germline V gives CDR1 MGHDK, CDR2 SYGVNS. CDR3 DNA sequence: TGTGCCAGCAGTGAAAAGAGGGGGAGCGAAAACACTGAAGCTTTCTTT. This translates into CASSEKRGSENTEAFF. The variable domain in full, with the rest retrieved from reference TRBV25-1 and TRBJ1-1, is EADIYQTPRYLVIGTGKKITLECSQTMGHDKMYWYQQDPGMELHLIHYSYGVNSTEKGDLSSESTVSRIRTEHFPLTLESARPSHTSQYLCASSEKRGSENTEAFFGQGTRLTVV.

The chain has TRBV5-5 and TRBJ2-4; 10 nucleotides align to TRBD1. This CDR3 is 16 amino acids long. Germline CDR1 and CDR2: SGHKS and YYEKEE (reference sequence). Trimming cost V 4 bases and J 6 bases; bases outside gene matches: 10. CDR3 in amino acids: CASSPGTGVGGNIQYF. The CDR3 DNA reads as TGTGCCAGCAGCCCGGGGACAGGGGTTGGAGGAAACATTCAGTACTTC.

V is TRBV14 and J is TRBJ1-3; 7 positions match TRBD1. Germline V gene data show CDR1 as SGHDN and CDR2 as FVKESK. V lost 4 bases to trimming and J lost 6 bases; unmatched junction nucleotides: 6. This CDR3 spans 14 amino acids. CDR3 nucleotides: TGTGCCAGCAGCCTTCGACAGGGACCAAACACCATATATTTT. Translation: CASSLRQGPNTIYF. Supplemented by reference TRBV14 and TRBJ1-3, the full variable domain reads EAGVTQFPSHSVIEKGQTVTLRCDPISGHDNLYWYRRVMGKEIKFLLHFVKESKQDESGMPNNRFLAERTGGTYSTLKVQPAELEDSGVYFCASSLRQGPNTIYFGEGSWLTVV.

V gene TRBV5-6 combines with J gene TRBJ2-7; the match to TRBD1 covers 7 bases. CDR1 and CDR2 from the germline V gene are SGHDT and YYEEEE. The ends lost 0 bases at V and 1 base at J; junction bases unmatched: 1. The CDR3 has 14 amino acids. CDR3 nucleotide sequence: TGTGCCAGCAGCTTGGCGGACAGGTCCTACGAGCAGTACTTC. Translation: CASSLADRSYEQYF.

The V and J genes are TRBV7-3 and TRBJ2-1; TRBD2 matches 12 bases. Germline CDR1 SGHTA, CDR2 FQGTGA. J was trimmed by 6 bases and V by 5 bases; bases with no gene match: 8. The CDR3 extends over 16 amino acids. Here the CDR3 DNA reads TGTGCCAGCAGCGCCCCGCTAGCGGGAGGGCCCAATGAGCAGTTCTTC. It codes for CASSAPLAGGPNEQFF.

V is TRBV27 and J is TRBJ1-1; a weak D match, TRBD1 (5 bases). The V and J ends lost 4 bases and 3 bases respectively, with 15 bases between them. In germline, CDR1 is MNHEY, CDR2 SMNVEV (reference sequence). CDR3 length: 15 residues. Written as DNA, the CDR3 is TGTGCCAGCAGTTCTAGTGTTAGGGGCGACACTGAAGCTTTCTTT. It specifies CASSSSVRGDTEAFF.

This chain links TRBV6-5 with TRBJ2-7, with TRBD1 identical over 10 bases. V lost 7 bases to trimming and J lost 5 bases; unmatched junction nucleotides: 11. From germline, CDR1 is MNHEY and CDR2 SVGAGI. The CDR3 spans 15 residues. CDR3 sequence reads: CASTPPGQGSHEQYF. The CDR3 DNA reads TGTGCCAGCACCCCACCGGGACAGGGGTCCCACGAGCAGTACTTC.

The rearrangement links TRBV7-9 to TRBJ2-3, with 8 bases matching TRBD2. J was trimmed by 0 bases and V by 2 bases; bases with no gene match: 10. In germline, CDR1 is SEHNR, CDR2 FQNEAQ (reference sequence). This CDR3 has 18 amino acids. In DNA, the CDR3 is TGTGCCAGCAGCTTAAGAACGGGAGGGACACACAGCACAGATACGCAGTATTTT. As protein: CASSLRTGGTHSTDTQYF.

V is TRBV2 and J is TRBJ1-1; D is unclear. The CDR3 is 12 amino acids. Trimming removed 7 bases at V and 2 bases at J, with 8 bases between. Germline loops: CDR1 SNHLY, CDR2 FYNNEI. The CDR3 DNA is TGTGCCAGCACGTATGGCAACACTGAAGCTTTCTTT. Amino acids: CASTYGNTEAFF.

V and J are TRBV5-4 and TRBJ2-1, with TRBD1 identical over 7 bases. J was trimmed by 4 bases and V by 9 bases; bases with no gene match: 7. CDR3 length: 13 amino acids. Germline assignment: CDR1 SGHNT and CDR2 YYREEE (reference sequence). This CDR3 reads CATRTGQYNEQFF. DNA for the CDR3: TGTGCCACCAGGACAGGTCAATACAATGAGCAGTTCTTC.

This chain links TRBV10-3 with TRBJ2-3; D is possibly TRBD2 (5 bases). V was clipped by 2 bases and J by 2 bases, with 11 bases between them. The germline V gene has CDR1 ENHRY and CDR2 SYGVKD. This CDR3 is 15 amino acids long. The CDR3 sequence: CAISEGADYTDTQYF. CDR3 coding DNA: TGTGCCATCAGTGAGGGCGCAGACTACACAGATACGCAGTATTTT.

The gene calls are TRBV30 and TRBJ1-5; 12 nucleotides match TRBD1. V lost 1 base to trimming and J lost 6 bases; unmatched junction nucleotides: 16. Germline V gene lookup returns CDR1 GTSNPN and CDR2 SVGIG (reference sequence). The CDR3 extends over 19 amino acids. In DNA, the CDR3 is TGTGCCTGGAGTGATCAATGGGACAGGGGGCAAACCCCATGTCAGCCCCAGCATTTT. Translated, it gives CAWSDQWDRGQTPCQPQHF.

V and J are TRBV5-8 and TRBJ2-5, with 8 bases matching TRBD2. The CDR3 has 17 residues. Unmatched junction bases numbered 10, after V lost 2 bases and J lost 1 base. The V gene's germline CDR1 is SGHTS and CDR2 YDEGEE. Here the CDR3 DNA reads TGTGCCAGCAGCTTCGGTAGCGGGGCGGGGGGCCAAGAGACCCAGTACTTC. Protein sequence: CASSFGSGAGGQETQYF.

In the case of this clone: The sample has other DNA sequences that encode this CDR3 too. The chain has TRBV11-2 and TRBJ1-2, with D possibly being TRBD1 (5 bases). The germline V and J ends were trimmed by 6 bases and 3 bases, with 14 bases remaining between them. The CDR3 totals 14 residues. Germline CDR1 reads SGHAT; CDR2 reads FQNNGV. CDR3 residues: CASSSQGGYYGYTF. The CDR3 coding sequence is TGTGCCAGCAGTTCCCAGGGAGGTTACTATGGCTACACCTTC.

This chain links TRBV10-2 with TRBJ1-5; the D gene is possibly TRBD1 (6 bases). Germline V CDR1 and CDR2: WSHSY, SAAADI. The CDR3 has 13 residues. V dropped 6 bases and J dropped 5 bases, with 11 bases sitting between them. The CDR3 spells CASSIAGDQPQHF. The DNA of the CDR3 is TGCGCCAGCAGCATCGCAGGGGATCAGCCCCAGCATTTT.

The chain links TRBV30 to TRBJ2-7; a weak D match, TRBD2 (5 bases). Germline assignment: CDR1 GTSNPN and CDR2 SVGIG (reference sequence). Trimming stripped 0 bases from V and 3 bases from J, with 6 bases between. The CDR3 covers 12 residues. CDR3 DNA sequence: TGTGCCTGGAGTGTAACTAGCTACGAGCAGTACTTC. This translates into CAWSVTSYEQYF.

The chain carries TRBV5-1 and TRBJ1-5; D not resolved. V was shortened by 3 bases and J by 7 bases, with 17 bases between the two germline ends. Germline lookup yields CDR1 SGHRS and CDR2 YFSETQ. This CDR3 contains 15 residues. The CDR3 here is CASSSSGEREQPQHF. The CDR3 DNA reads TGCGCCAGCAGCTCGTCCGGGGAGAGGGAACAGCCCCAGCATTTT.

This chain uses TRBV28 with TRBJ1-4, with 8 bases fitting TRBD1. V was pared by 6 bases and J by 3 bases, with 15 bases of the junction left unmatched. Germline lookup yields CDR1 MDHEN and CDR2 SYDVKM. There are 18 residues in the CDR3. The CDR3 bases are TGTGCCAGCAGCCTACCCGGACAGGGAAGGTTAGCTAATGAAAAACTGTTTTTT. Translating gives CASSLPGQGRLANEKLFF.

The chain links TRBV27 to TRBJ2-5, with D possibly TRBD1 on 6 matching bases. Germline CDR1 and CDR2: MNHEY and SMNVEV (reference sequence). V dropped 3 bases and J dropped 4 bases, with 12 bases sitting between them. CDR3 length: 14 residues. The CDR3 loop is CASSFSTGVETQYF. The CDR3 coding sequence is TGTGCCAGCAGTTTCTCGACAGGCGTAGAGACCCAGTACTTC.

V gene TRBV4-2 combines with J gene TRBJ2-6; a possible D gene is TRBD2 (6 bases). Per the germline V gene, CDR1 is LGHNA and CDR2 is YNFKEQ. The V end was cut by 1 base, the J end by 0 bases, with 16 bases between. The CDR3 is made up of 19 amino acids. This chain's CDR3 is CASSQGRRDSYSGANVLTF. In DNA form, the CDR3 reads TGTGCCAGCAGCCAAGGCAGACGGGACTCTTACTCTGGGGCCAACGTCCTGACTTTC.

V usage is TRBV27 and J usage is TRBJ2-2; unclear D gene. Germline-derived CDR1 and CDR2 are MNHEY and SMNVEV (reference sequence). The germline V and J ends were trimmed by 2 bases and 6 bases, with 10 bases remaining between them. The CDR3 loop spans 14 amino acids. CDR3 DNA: TGTGCCAGCAGTTTACTAGAAACGGCCGGGGAGCTGTTTTTT. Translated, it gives CASSLLETAGELFF.

The CDR3 spells CASKYEGAGYTF. DNA of the CDR3: TGTGCCAGCAAGTATGAGGGGGCTGGCTACACCTTC. The genes are TRBV27 and TRBJ1-2; 7 positions match TRBD1. This CDR3 has 12 residues. V gave up 7 bases and J gave up 7 bases; unmatched junction bases: 6. Germline loops: CDR1 MNHEY, CDR2 SMNVEV (reference sequence).

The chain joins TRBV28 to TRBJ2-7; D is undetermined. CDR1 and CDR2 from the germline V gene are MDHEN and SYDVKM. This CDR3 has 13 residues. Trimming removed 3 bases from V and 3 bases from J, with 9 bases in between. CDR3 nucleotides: TGTGCCAGCAGTTTGTTAGTAATCTACGAGCAGTACTTC. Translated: CASSLLVIYEQYF.

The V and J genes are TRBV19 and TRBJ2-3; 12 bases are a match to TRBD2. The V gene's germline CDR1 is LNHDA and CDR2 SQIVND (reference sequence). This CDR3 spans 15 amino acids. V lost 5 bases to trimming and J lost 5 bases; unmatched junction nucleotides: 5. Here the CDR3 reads CASSSPTSGRDTQYF. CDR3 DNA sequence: TGTGCCAGTAGTTCCCCGACTAGCGGGAGAGATACGCAGTATTTT.

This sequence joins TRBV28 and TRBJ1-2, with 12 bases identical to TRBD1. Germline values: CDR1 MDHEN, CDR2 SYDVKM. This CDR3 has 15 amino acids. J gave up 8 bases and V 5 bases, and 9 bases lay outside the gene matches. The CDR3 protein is CASSAPGQGAGGYTF. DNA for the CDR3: TGTGCCAGCAGTGCTCCGGGACAGGGGGCGGGAGGCTACACCTTC.

The CDR3, as DNA: TGTGCCAGCAGAGGCTCCTTACCGGGACTAGCGGACAATGAGCAGTTCTTC. It encodes CASRGSLPGLADNEQFF. This chain joins TRBV2 and TRBJ2-1; 11 bases line up with TRBD2. The ends lost 6 bases at V and 5 bases at J; junction bases unmatched: 12. Germline CDR1 SNHLY, CDR2 FYNNEI. This CDR3 region has 17 residues.

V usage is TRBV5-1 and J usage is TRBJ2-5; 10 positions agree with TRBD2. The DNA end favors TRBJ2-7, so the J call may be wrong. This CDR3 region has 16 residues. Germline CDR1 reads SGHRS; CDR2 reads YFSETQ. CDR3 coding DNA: TGCGCCAGCAGCTTGGCTCAGCGGGAGGGCCCCTACGAGCAGTACTTC. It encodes CASSLAQREGPYEQYF.

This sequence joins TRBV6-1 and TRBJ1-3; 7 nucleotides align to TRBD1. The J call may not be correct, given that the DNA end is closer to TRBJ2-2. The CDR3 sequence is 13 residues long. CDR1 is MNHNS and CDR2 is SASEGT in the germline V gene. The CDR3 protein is CASSLQGSGELFF. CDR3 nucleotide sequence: TGTGCCAGCAGTCTACAGGGGTCCGGGGAGCTGTTTTTT.

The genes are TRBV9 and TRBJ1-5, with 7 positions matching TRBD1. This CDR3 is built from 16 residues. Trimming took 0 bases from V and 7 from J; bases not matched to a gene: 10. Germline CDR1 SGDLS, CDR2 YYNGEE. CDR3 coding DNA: TGTGCCAGCAGCGTAGCTTTACGTAGAGGGGGCCAGCCCCAGCATTTT. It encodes CASSVALRRGGQPQHF.

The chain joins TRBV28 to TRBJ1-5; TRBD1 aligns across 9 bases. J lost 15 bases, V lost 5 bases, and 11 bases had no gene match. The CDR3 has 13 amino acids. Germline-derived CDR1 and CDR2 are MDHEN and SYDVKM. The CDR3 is CASSGQGPVVPHF. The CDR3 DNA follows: TGTGCCAGCAGTGGACAGGGGCCGGTAGTCCCGCATTTT.